The rows below give T cell receptor beta chains drawn from one sample of a study of blood T cells in healthy people across ages. TCRdb itself ran the 5' RACE reads through MiXCR, one entry per CDR3 protein. Here the sample spans some 1.6 million distinct CDR3 sequences, about 32% being singletons. The sample consisted of blood. The receptors here all came from a woman in her twenties or thirties in good health. CDR3s include the opening cysteine and the closing phenylalanine or tryptophan. A D gene is named only where the DNA matches it firmly. Not all rows give a size; the values are once, few, many and, for expanded clones, a class.

size: NA
J: TRBJ2-1
D: TRBD1
V: TRBV7-3
CDR3: CASSSPGQYNEQFF
DNA: TGTGCCAGCAGCTCCCCGGGACAGTACAATGAGCAGTTCTTC

size: NA
J: TRBJ2-1
D: NA
V: TRBV5-4
CDR3: CASSLEGGPLNEQFF
DNA: TGTGCCAGCAGCTTGGAAGGCGGCCCCCTCAATGAGCAGTTCTTC

size: NA
J: TRBJ2-7
D: TRBD1
V: TRBV5-1
CDR3: CASSSDPTGKSYEQYF
DNA: TGCGCCAGCAGCTCAGACCCGACAGGGAAGTCCTACGAGCAGTACTTC

size: few
J: TRBJ2-1
D: NA
V: TRBV4-1
CDR3: CASSQEEGRREQFF
DNA: TGCGCCAGCAGCCAAGAGGAGGGCCGTAGGGAGCAGTTCTTC

size: few
J: TRBJ1-1
D: NA
V: TRBV6-2/TRBV6-3
CDR3: CASSPPGLNTEAFF
DNA: TGTGCCAGCAGTCCCCCGGGTTTGAACACTGAAGCTTTCTTT

size: NA
J: TRBJ2-1
D: TRBD2
V: TRBV4-2
CDR3: CASSQDFSGALGEQFF
DNA: TGTGCCAGCAGCCAAGATTTCAGCGGGGCTTTAGGTGAGCAGTTCTTC

size: NA
J: TRBJ1-1
D: TRBD1
V: TRBV7-3
CDR3: CASSAYRGTEAFF
DNA: TGTGCCAGCAGCGCCTACAGGGGCACTGAAGCTTTCTTT

size: NA
J: TRBJ1-2
D: TRBD1
V: TRBV20-1
CDR3: CSADGTGDGYGYTF
DNA: TGCAGTGCAGACGGGACAGGGGACGGGTATGGCTACACCTTC

size: once
J: TRBJ2-5
D: TRBD1
V: TRBV3-1
CDR3: CAGSQDGWTGAKTQYF
DNA: TGTGCCGGCAGCCAAGATGGATGGACAGGGGCCAAGACCCAGTACTTC

size: few
J: TRBJ2-7
D: NA
V: TRBV28
CDR3: CASRLGQYEQYF
DNA: TGTGCCAGCAGACTCGGACAGTACGAGCAGTACTTC

size: few
J: TRBJ2-5
D: NA
V: TRBV12-3/TRBV12-4
CDR3: CASSFKEGGETQYF
DNA: TGTGCCAGCAGTTTCAAAGAGGGGGGAGAGACCCAGTACTTC

size: few
J: TRBJ2-5
D: TRBD1
V: TRBV10-3
CDR3: CAISDYGTGRQETQYF
DNA: TGTGCCATCAGTGACTACGGGACAGGGAGGCAAGAGACCCAGTACTTC

size: few
J: TRBJ2-1
D: NA
V: TRBV12-3/TRBV12-4
CDR3: CASRNLNEQFF
DNA: TGTGCCAGCAGGAATCTGAATGAGCAGTTCTTC

size: NA
J: TRBJ2-7
D: NA
V: TRBV5-1
CDR3: CASRYGGSPYEQYF
DNA: TGCGCCAGCAGGTATGGCGGCTCCCCCTACGAGCAGTACTTC

size: once
J: TRBJ2-7
D: NA
V: TRBV7-3
CDR3: CASSEGGAYNEQYF
DNA: TGTGCCAGCAGTGAAGGGGGGGCCTACAATGAGCAGTACTTC

size: few
J: TRBJ2-1
D: NA
V: TRBV29-1
CDR3: CSVTGYEQFF
DNA: TGCAGCGTTACAGGGTACGAGCAGTTCTTC

size: NA
J: TRBJ1-6
D: TRBD1
V: TRBV27
CDR3: CASRLLQGGNPPLHF
DNA: TGTGCCAGCCGACTTTTACAGGGGGGGAATCCACCCCTCCACTTT

size: few
J: TRBJ2-7
D: NA
V: TRBV30
CDR3: CAWNRGSYEQYF
DNA: TGTGCCTGGAATCGGGGGTCTTACGAGCAGTACTTC

size: few
J: TRBJ2-1
D: TRBD1
V: TRBV11-1
CDR3: CASSLASDRGHDEQFF
DNA: TGTGCCAGCAGCTTAGCGTCGGACAGGGGGCACGATGAGCAGTTCTTC